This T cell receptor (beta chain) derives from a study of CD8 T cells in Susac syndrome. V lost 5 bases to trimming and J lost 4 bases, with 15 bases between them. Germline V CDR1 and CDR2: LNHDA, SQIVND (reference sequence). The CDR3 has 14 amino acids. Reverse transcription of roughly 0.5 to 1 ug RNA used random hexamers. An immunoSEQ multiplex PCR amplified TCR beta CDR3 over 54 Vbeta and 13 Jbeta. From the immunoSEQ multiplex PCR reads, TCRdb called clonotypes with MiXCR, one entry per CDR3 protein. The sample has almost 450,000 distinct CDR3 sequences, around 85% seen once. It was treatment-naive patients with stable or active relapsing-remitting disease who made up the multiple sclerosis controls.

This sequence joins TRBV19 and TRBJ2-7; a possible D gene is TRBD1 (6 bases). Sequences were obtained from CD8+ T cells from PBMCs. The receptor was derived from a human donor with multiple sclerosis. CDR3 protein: CASSSGQLIYEQYF. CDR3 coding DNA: TGTGCCAGTAGTTCGGGACAACTCATTTACGAGCAGTACTTC.